The clone carrying this T cell receptor (beta chain) was counted once. These data originate in a study of blood T cell repertoires in COVID-19. Across the whole study: The samples span acute and convalescent COVID-19 from the United States, Italy and Spain. Sample material is recorded as cDNA or gDNA derived from T cells, B-cell-depleted T cells, or PBMCs.

The repertoire was sequenced with immunoSEQ multiplex PCR; TCRdb's copy has only in-frame clones and lacks some. The sample contains approximately 150,000 clones, more than 65% of which appear only once. The V end was cut by 7 bases, the J end by 4 bases, with 15 bases between. This CDR3 comprises 13 residues. CDR1 is SGHRS and CDR2 is YFSETQ in the germline V gene. The sequenced material came from peripheral blood. This TCR was recovered from a man aged 60-69 years with active or convalescent COVID-19. The chain carries TRBV5-1 and TRBJ2-7; a possible D gene is TRBD2 (5 bases). The CDR3 loop reads CASARLGGYEQYF. In DNA form, the CDR3 reads TGCGCCAGCGCGAGACTGGGCGGGTACGAGCAGTACTTC.